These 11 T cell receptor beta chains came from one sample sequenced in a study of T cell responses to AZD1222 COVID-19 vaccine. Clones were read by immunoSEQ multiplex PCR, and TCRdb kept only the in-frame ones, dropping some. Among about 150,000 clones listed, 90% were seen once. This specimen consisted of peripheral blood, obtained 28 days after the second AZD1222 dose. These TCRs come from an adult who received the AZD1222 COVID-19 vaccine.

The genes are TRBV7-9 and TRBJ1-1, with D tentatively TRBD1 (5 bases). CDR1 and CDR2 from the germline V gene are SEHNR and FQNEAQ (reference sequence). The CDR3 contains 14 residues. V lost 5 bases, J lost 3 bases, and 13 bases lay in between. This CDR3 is CASSLFTGDTEAFF. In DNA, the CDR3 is TGTGCCAGCAGCCTCTTCACAGGCGACACTGAAGCTTTCTTT. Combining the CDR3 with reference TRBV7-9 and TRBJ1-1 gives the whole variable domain DTGVSQNPRHKITKRGQNVTFRCDPISEHNRLYWYRQTLGQGPEFLTYFQNEAQLEKSRLLSDRFSAERPKGSFSTLEIQRTEQGDSAMYLCASSLFTGDTEAFFGQGTRLTVV.

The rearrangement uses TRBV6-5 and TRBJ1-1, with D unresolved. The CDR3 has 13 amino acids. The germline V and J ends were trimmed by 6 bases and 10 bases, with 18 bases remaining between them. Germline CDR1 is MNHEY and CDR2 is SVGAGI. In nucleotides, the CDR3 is TGTGCCAGCAGGAAAGACCCCACTCGTCCAGCTTTCTTT. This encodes CASRKDPTRPAFF.

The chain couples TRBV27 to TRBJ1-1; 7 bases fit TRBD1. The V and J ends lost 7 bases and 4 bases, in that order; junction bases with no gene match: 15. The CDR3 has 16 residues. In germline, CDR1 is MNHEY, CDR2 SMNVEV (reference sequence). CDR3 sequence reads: CASKRGRGGTVTEAFF. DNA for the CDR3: TGTGCCAGCAAAAGGGGAAGAGGGGGCACGGTCACTGAAGCTTTCTTT.

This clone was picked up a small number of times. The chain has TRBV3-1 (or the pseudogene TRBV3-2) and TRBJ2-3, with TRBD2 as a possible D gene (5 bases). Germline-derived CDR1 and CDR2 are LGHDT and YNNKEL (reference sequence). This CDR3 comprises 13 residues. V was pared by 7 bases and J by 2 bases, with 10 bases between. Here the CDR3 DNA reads TGTGCCAGCACCGGACTCTACACAGATACGCAGTATTTT. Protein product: CASTGLYTDTQYF.

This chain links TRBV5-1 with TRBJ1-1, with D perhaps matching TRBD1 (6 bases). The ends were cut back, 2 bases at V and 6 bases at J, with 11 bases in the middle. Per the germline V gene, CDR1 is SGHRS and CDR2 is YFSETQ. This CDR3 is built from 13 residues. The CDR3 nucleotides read TGCGCCAGCAGCTTACAGGGAAGCGCTGAAGCTTTCTTT. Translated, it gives CASSLQGSAEAFF.

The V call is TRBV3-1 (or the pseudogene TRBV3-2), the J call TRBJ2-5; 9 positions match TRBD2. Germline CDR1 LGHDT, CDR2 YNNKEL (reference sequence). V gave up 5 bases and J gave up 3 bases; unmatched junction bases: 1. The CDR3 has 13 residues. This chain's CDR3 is CASSASGEETQYF. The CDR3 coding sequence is TGTGCCAGCAGCGCTAGCGGGGAAGAGACCCAGTACTTC.

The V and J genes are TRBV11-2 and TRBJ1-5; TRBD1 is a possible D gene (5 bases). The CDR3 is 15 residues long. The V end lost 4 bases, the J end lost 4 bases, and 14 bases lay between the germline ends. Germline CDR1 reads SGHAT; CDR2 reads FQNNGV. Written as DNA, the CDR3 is TGTGCCAGCAGCTCCGCCGGGACTACTAATCAGCCCCAGCATTTT. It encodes CASSSAGTTNQPQHF.

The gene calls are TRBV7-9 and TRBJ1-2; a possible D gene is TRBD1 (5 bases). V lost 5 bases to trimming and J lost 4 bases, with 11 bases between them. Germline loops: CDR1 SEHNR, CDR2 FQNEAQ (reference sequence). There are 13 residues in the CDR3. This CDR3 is CASSERGIYGYTF. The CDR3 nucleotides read TGTGCCAGCAGCGAGCGGGGGATCTATGGCTACACCTTC.

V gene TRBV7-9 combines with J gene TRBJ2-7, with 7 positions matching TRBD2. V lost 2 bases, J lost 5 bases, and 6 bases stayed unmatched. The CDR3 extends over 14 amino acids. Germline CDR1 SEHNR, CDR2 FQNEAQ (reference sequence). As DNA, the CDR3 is TGTGCCAGCAGCTTAAGGGGACTACAGGACGAGCAGTACTTC. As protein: CASSLRGLQDEQYF. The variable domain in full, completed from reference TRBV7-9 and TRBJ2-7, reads DTGVSQNPRHKITKRGQNVTFRCDPISEHNRLYWYRQTLGQGPEFLTYFQNEAQLEKSRLLSDRFSAERPKGSFSTLEIQRTEQGDSAMYLCASSLRGLQDEQYFGPGTRLTVT.

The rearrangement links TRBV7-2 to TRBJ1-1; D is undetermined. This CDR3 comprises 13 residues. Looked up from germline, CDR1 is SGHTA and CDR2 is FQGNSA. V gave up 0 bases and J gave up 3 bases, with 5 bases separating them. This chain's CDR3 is CASSLAEYTEAFF. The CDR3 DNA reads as TGTGCCAGCAGCTTAGCGGAGTACACTGAAGCTTTCTTT.

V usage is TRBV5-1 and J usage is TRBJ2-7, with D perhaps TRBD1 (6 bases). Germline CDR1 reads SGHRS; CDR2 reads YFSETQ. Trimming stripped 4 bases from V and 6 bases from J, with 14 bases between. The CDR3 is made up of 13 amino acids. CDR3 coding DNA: TGCGCCAGCAGCCCGAACACAGGGCTCGAGCAGTACTTC. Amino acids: CASSPNTGLEQYF.